The 20 T cell receptor beta chains below come from one sample, sequenced in a study of blood T cells in healthy people across ages. It was with a sample-barcoded 5' primer and a J-beta primer mix that a second PCR of roughly 7 to 12 cycles was run. TCRdb ran MiXCR on the 5' RACE reads and lists one entry per CDR3 protein. Counted here are some 1.4 million distinct CDR3 sequences, approximately 38% occurring once; the ten biggest clones make up less than 8%. The sample was blood. Receptors were obtained from a woman aged 18-29 years in good health.

The J gene is TRBJ2-7, the V gene TRBV4-1; either TRBD1 or TRBD2 may supply D (5 bases each). CDR1 and CDR2 from the germline V gene are MGHRA and YSYEKL. This CDR3 region has 15 residues. V was trimmed by 0 bases and J by 4 bases, leaving 13 bases between them. The CDR3 here is CASSQDSGHPYEQYF. The CDR3 DNA sequence: TGCGCCAGCAGCCAAGATTCGGGGCACCCTTACGAGCAGTACTTC.

This clonotype was observed a handful of times. The J gene is TRBJ1-1, the V gene TRBV12-3 or TRBV12-4; D is ambiguous. The V gene lost 3 bases and the J gene lost 4 bases, with 0 bases spanning the gap. The CDR3 covers 10 residues. CDR3 in amino acids: CASSFTEAFF. The DNA of the CDR3 is TGTGCCAGCAGTTTCACTGAAGCTTTCTTT.

This clonotype has more than one count but fewer than ten. This chain connects TRBV20-1 to TRBJ1-4; D may be TRBD1 (6 bases). The CDR3 loop spans 13 amino acids. Germline CDR1 reads DFQATT; CDR2 reads SNEGSKA (reference sequence). V lost 5 bases and J lost 5, with 12 bases in between. CDR3 protein: CSAVMGGNEKLFF. The DNA of the CDR3 is TGCAGTGCTGTCATGGGGGGCAATGAAAAACTGTTTTTT.

V gene TRBV7-9 combines with J gene TRBJ1-2; D call uncertain. Germline loops: CDR1 SEHNR, CDR2 FQNEAQ (reference sequence). The CDR3 extends over 14 amino acids. Deletions cut 5 bases from V and 5 bases from J, with 15 bases between. Here the CDR3 DNA reads TGTGCCAGCAGCCCCGGCCCGATACATTATGGCTACACCTTC. This sequence encodes CASSPGPIHYGYTF.

This clonotype was counted between two and nine times. The chain uses TRBV7-2 and TRBJ2-1, with TRBD2 matching over 9 bases. Germline loops: CDR1 SGHTA, CDR2 FQGNSA. J gave up 6 bases and V 5 bases, and 11 bases lay outside the gene matches. CDR3 length: 16 amino acids. CDR3 loop: CASSRGASGKVNEQFF. The CDR3 DNA is TGTGCCAGCAGCCGTGGGGCTAGCGGGAAAGTCAATGAGCAGTTCTTC.

There are a few counts of this clonotype. The CDR3 DNA follows: TGCGCCAGCAGTCTCCCTAGCGGGGGGGATCAGGAGACCCAGTACTTC. Translating it yields CASSLPSGGDQETQYF. V gene TRBV5-1 combines with J gene TRBJ2-5; 12 nucleotides agree with TRBD2. The CDR3 has 16 residues. Germline loops: CDR1 SGHRS, CDR2 YFSETQ. With V trimmed by 5 bases and J by 5 bases, 10 bases remained unmatched. Filled out from reference TRBV5-1 and TRBJ2-5, the complete variable domain reads KAGVTQTPRYLIKTRGQQVTLSCSPISGHRSVSWYQQTPGQGLQFLFEYFSETQRNKGNFPGRFSGRQFSNSRSEMNVSTLELGDSALYLCASSLPSGGDQETQYFGPGTRLLVL.

V gene TRBV12-3 or TRBV12-4 combines with J gene TRBJ2-5; D gene ambiguous. The DNA end favors TRBJ2-7, so the J call may be wrong. The CDR3 is 13 amino acids. In DNA form, the CDR3 reads TGTGCCAGCCGACGGGTTGGCTCCTACGAGCAGTACTTC. Its translation: CASRRVGSYEQYF.

The chain links TRBV7-9 to TRBJ1-1; 9 nucleotides match TRBD1. Germline V gives CDR1 SEHNR, CDR2 FQNEAQ (reference sequence). With V trimmed by 4 bases and J by 5 bases, 11 bases remained unmatched. The CDR3 totals 16 residues. CDR3 DNA sequence: TGTGCCAGCAGCTCGGACAGGGGCCAGGTCGGTACTGAAGCTTTCTTT. Its protein product is CASSSDRGQVGTEAFF.

The chain has TRBV20-1 and TRBJ2-7; TRBD1 matches 11 bases. This CDR3 contains 13 residues. Per the germline V gene, CDR1 is DFQATT and CDR2 is SNEGSKA (reference sequence). V trimming: 4 bases; J trimming: 7 bases; junction bases outside the gene matches: 6. CDR3 sequence: CSAKQGTGGEQYF. For the CDR3, the DNA is TGCAGTGCTAAGCAGGGGACAGGGGGGGAGCAGTACTTC.

V is TRBV11-2 and J is TRBJ2-1, with D hard to call. This CDR3 region has 13 residues. V dropped 5 bases and J dropped 12 bases, with 17 bases sitting between them. Per the germline V gene, CDR1 is SGHAT and CDR2 is FQNNGV. The CDR3 nucleotides are TGTGCCAGCAGCGTAGGTGACCCGACGGCGCAGTTCTTC. Protein: CASSVGDPTAQFF.

This sequence joins TRBV7-9 and TRBJ1-5; a weak D match, TRBD1 (5 bases). The V and J ends lost 5 bases and 11 bases respectively, with 19 bases between them. The CDR3 length is 14 residues. Germline-derived CDR1 and CDR2 are SEHNR and FQNEAQ (reference sequence). In DNA, the CDR3 is TGTGCCAGCAGCGTAGAAGGCCGGGGGGACGCCCAGCATTTT. Protein: CASSVEGRGDAQHF.

There are a few counts of this clonotype. The chain is built from TRBV7-8 and TRBJ2-7; D is ambiguous. Per the germline V gene, CDR1 is SGHVS and CDR2 is FQNEAQ. There are 13 residues in the CDR3. Trimming removed 1 base from V and 5 bases from J, with 9 bases in between. Written as DNA, the CDR3 is TGTGCCAGCAGCTTAGGTAGGAACGACGAGCAGTACTTC. The encoded protein is CASSLGRNDEQYF.

The chain carries TRBV5-5 and TRBJ2-1; TRBD1 might be the D (6 bases). V was shortened by 2 bases and J by 2 bases, with 20 bases between the two germline ends. Per the germline V gene, CDR1 is SGHKS and CDR2 is YYEKEE (reference sequence). This CDR3 comprises 18 residues. CDR3 in DNA: TGTGCCAGCAGCTTCTCAGGTGCACAGTGGGGGCCCTACAATGAGCAGTTCTTC. Its protein is CASSFSGAQWGPYNEQFF. Full variable domain (remainder filled in from reference TRBV5-5 and TRBJ2-1): DAGVTQSPTHLIKTRGQQVTLRCSPISGHKSVSWYQQVLGQGPQFIFQYYEKEERGRGNFPDRFSARQFPNYSSELNVNALLLGDSALYLCASSFSGAQWGPYNEQFFGPGTRLTVL.

V is TRBV20-1 and J is TRBJ2-3; 9 bases are shared with TRBD2. CDR1 is DFQATT, CDR2 SNEGSKA, per germline (reference sequence). The CDR3 has 14 residues. V shed 7 bases and J 3 bases; nucleotides not matched to a gene: 8. CDR3 sequence: CSGTGTSSTDTQYF. CDR3 DNA: TGCAGTGGAACCGGGACTAGCTCGACAGATACGCAGTATTTT.

This clonotype was picked up a small number of times. The chain combines TRBV20-1 with TRBJ2-1, with a possible D match to TRBD2 (7 bases). The V end lost 5 bases, the J end lost 8 bases, and 22 bases lay between the germline ends. There are 15 residues in the CDR3. CDR1 is DFQATT, CDR2 SNEGSKA, per germline (reference sequence). DNA for the CDR3: TGCAGTGCTGATGCCTTAGGACTAGGGGGTGATGAGCAGTTCTTC. Translation gives CSADALGLGGDEQFF.

This sequence joins TRBV15 and TRBJ1-2; D perhaps matches TRBD1 (5 bases). Germline lookup yields CDR1 LNHNV and CDR2 YYDKDF (reference sequence). The germline V and J ends were trimmed by 0 bases and 8 bases, with 13 bases remaining between them. The CDR3 loop spans 14 amino acids. The CDR3 coding sequence is TGTGCCACCAGCAGAGATCCCCGGGACGGGGGCTACACCTTC. This encodes CATSRDPRDGGYTF.

The genes are TRBV3-1 and TRBJ2-5; 8 nucleotides agree with TRBD1. Trimming took 0 bases from V and 6 from J; bases not matched to a gene: 9. CDR3 size: 16 residues. Germline V gene sequence: CDR1 LGHDT, CDR2 YNNKEL (reference sequence). The CDR3 loop is CASSQDLSGRGQTQYF. In DNA, the CDR3 is TGTGCCAGCAGCCAAGATCTGTCGGGCAGGGGGCAGACCCAGTACTTC.

The chain combines TRBV6-5 with TRBJ1-2; no clear D gene. Germline V gene sequence: CDR1 MNHEY, CDR2 SVGAGI. This CDR3 region has 13 residues. V was pared by 7 bases and J by 2 bases, with 11 bases between. This chain's CDR3 is CASKVTFNYGYTF. The CDR3 nucleotides read TGTGCCAGCAAGGTGACTTTCAACTATGGCTACACCTTC.

The rearrangement uses TRBV20-1 and TRBJ2-1; no definite D call. Between the trimmed V and J ends, which lost 6 bases and 5 bases, there was a span of 20 bases. Germline values: CDR1 DFQATT, CDR2 SNEGSKA (reference sequence). The CDR3 sequence is 15 residues long. In nucleotides, the CDR3 is TGCAGTGCAAACCAACCCGGGTCCGCGAACAATGAGCAGTTCTTC. It encodes CSANQPGSANNEQFF.

The V call is TRBV21-1, the J call TRBJ1-2; the table's D call TRBD1 went unverified against the DNA. TRBV21-1 is flagged as a pseudogene. This CDR3 is built from 19 residues. CDR3 nucleotide sequence: TGTGCCAGCCCTCAGACAGGGATTCCCATAGCTACGGAGAACTATGGCTACACCTTC. It yields the protein CASPQTGIPIATENYGYTF.